This passage covers 30 T cell receptor beta chains from one sample sequenced in a study of prognosis after radiotherapy for stage I lung cancer (dated by TCRdb to 2020 to 2022). TCRdb records Illumina HiSeq 3000 as the sequencer. Two rounds of multiplex PCR were performed to amplify the TCR beta CDR3 region from genomic DNA. The first PCR round used primers specific to each TRBV and TRBJ gene, with sequences filed in Chinese patent CN105087789A. TCRdb trimmed the raw reads at Q25, called clones with MiXCR and kept productive beta chains. Merged by CDR3 protein, the rows form single entries marked with the most common genes and DNA. This sample has about 26,000 distinct CDR3 sequences in its table, and approximately 31% of those were observed once. The ten largest clones capture roughly a third of the sample. The sequences come from PBMCs, collected before or after stereotactic body radiation therapy (not recorded which). Receptors originate from a donor over 45 with non-small cell lung cancer.

The rearrangement links TRBV2 to TRBJ2-7; D may be TRBD1 or TRBD2 (5 bases each). The CDR3 runs to 13 residues. Germline V CDR1 and CDR2: SNHLY, FYNNEI. Trimming removed 6 bases from V and 1 base from J, with 10 bases in between. The CDR3 coding sequence is TGTGCCAGCAGAGGGACGTCTTCCTACGAGCAGTACTTC. Translated: CASRGTSSYEQYF.

This clonotype showed up many times. The chain couples TRBV7-9 to TRBJ1-1; D ambiguous. The V gene's germline CDR1 is SEHNR and CDR2 FQNEAQ (reference sequence). V shed 1 base and J shed 7 bases, with 7 bases lying between them. The CDR3 length is 12 residues. The CDR3 nucleotides read TGTGCCAGCAGCTTAGTTAGCCTTGAAGCTTTCTTT. It encodes CASSLVSLEAFF.

The chain combines TRBV2 with TRBJ2-7; either TRBD1 or TRBD2 may supply D (5 bases each). The length of the CDR3 is 15 residues. The germline gives CDR1 SNHLY, CDR2 FYNNEI. V dropped 7 bases and J dropped 4 bases, with 20 bases sitting between them. The CDR3 spells CASNLVGDGEYEQYF. Written as DNA, the CDR3 is TGTGCCAGCAACTTAGTAGGGGACGGAGAGTACGAGCAGTACTTC.

The table lists this clonotype with a few counts. This may be a read error: a much more frequent sequence differs by one nucleotide. The V and J genes are TRBV28 and TRBJ1-1, with a possible D match to TRBD1 (5 bases). Between the trimmed V and J ends, which lost 4 bases and 1 base, there was a span of 13 bases. The CDR3 contains 15 residues. CDR1 and CDR2 from the germline V gene are MDHEN and SYDVKM. CDR3 amino acids: CASSYLWGENTEAFF. CDR3 nucleotides: TGTGCCAGCAGTTACCTATGGGGGGAGAACACTGAAGCTTTCTTT.

This clonotype was recorded at least ten times. The chain links TRBV30 to TRBJ1-5; 7 bases map to TRBD1. The CDR3 sequence is 15 residues long. The germline V gene has CDR1 GTSNPN and CDR2 SVGIG (reference sequence). Trimming removed 0 bases from V and 5 bases from J; junction bases left unmatched: 7. The CDR3 is CAWSVRGTAYQPQHF. Here the CDR3 DNA reads TGTGCCTGGAGTGTACGGGGGACAGCCTATCAGCCCCAGCATTTT.

This clonotype was seen many times. The chain has TRBV3-1 and TRBJ1-1; 7 positions agree with TRBD1. The trim removed 2 bases at V and 6 bases at J, leaving 6 bases unmatched. The CDR3 has 14 residues. Germline loops: CDR1 LGHDT, CDR2 YNNKEL (reference sequence). CDR3 sequence (DNA): TGTGCCAGCAGCCAACCAGACAGGGTCGCTGAAGCTTTCTTT. Translated: CASSQPDRVAEAFF.

This clonotype was recorded many times. The chain links TRBV6-1 to TRBJ2-3; 8 bases line up with TRBD1. Germline assignment: CDR1 MNHNS and CDR2 SASEGT. CDR3 length: 14 amino acids. The V and J ends lost 8 bases and 6 bases, in that order; junction bases with no gene match: 10. The CDR3 loop is CASFNGQGFDTQYF. CDR3 DNA sequence: TGTGCCAGCTTTAATGGACAGGGATTCGATACGCAGTATTTT.

The J gene is TRBJ2-2, the V gene TRBV6-2 or TRBV6-3; 10 bases agree with TRBD2. The CDR3 has 18 amino acids. V dropped 7 bases and J dropped 4; count of bases not matched to a gene: 15. Germline loops: CDR1 MNHEY, CDR2 SVGEGT. In DNA, the CDR3 is TGTGCCAGCATGACACGGACTAGCGGAATTTTGGTCACCGGGGAGCTGTTTTTT. Translated: CASMTRTSGILVTGELFF.

This clonotype was recorded a few times. This chain uses TRBV29-1 with TRBJ1-5, with 7 bases aligning to TRBD1. J gave up 7 bases and V 3 bases, and 6 bases lay outside the gene matches. Germline-derived CDR1 and CDR2 are SQVTM and ANQGSEA. This CDR3 has 13 amino acids. CDR3 sequence reads: CSVDKGAGQPQHF. The CDR3 nucleotides read TGCAGCGTTGATAAGGGGGCGGGACAGCCCCAGCATTTT.

The table lists this clonotype with many counts. Given a much more abundant clone one base away, this may be a read error. This rearrangement joins TRBV11-2 to TRBJ2-1, with TRBD2 matching over 7 bases. Per germline, CDR1 SGHAT and CDR2 FQNNGV. This CDR3 comprises 15 residues. The CDR3 bases are TGTGCCAGCGGCTTGCTGCGGGGGAGGTACAATGAGCAGTTCTTC. Translated: CASGLLRGRYNEQFF.

This clonotype was seen at least ten times. The V gene is TRBV28, the J gene TRBJ2-7; D gene ambiguous. The germline CDR1 and CDR2 sequences are MDHEN and SYDVKM. CDR3 length: 11 residues. Between the trimmed V and J ends, which lost 8 bases and 4 bases, there was a span of 9 bases. The CDR3 coding sequence is TGTGCCAGCGGGGAACAATACGAGCAGTACTTC. Its protein product is CASGEQYEQYF.

This clonotype was picked up many times. The J gene is TRBJ2-5, the V gene TRBV20-1; D perhaps matches TRBD2 (6 bases). The V gene's germline CDR1 is DFQATT and CDR2 SNEGSKA (reference sequence). The CDR3 runs 13 residues. The V and J ends lost 6 bases and 3 bases respectively, with 14 bases between them. In DNA, the CDR3 is TGCAGTGCCAGGGACTCGAATAAAGAGACCCAGTACTTC. Translated, it gives CSARDSNKETQYF.

This clonotype was detected many times. The V call is TRBV28, the J call TRBJ1-1, with 7 bases aligning to TRBD1. Germline V gives CDR1 MDHEN, CDR2 SYDVKM. The CDR3 covers 13 residues. The ends lost 3 bases at V and 4 bases at J; junction bases unmatched: 2. The CDR3 sequence is CASSFQGGTEAFF. CDR3 coding DNA: TGTGCCAGCAGTTTCCAGGGGGGCACTGAAGCTTTCTTT.

The sample holds many counts of this clonotype. The genes are TRBV20-1 and TRBJ2-4; TRBD1 aligns across 7 bases. The V segment lost 6 bases and the J segment 4 bases; nucleotides outside the gene matches: 9. Germline CDR1 and CDR2: DFQATT and SNEGSKA (reference sequence). The CDR3 sequence is 14 residues long. The CDR3 here is CSAVFPGQKNIQYF. The CDR3 DNA sequence: TGCAGTGCCGTATTCCCGGGACAGAAAAACATTCAGTACTTC.

This clonotype has a count of ten or more. The chain employs TRBV5-1 and TRBJ1-2, with D unresolved. Germline CDR1 SGHRS, CDR2 YFSETQ. V was pared by 0 bases and J by 6 bases, with 18 bases between. The CDR3 loop spans 16 amino acids. The CDR3 DNA follows: TGCGCCAGCAGCTTGGCCCCAGGCAGTCGGGCGGATGGCTACACCTTC. This encodes CASSLAPGSRADGYTF.

This clonotype was found many times. This chain links TRBV11-2 with TRBJ2-7; 7 bases fit TRBD2. This CDR3 contains 14 residues. V dropped 3 bases and J dropped 3; count of bases not matched to a gene: 5. Germline V gene data show CDR1 as SGHAT and CDR2 as FQNNGV. CDR3 nucleotides: TGTGCCAGCAGCTTTGTAGCGGGTAGCTACGAGCAGTACTTC. Protein product: CASSFVAGSYEQYF.

This clonotype was counted ten times or more. The chain couples TRBV14 to TRBJ2-2; no definite D call. In germline, CDR1 is SGHDN, CDR2 FVKESK. The length of the CDR3 is 16 residues. Between the trimmed V and J ends, which lost 1 base and 1 base, there was a span of 10 bases. CDR3 amino acids: CASSQVGKQNTGELFF. The CDR3 nucleotides read TGTGCCAGCAGCCAAGTAGGCAAACAGAACACCGGGGAGCTGTTTTTT.

This clonotype was found many times. The rearrangement joins TRBV28 to TRBJ2-5; the D is unclear. The length of the CDR3 is 13 residues. Looked up from germline, CDR1 is MDHEN and CDR2 is SYDVKM. The V and J ends lost 6 bases and 5 bases respectively, with 13 bases between them. This CDR3 reads CASRLRNQETQYF. CDR3 nucleotide sequence: TGTGCCAGCAGGTTGAGGAATCAGGAGACCCAGTACTTC. Together with reference TRBV28 and TRBJ2-5, the CDR3 gives the full variable domain: DVKVTQSSRYLVKRTGEKVFLECVQDMDHENMFWYRQDPGLGLRLIYFSYDVKMKEKGDIPEGYSVSREKKERFSLILESASTNQTSMYLCASRLRNQETQYFGPGTRLLVL.

For this clonotype: The likely explanation is a read error, given a far larger clone one base away. This rearrangement joins TRBV7-9 to TRBJ2-2; D assignment may be TRBD1 or TRBD2 (6 bases each). Germline V CDR1 and CDR2: SEHNR, FQNEAQ (reference sequence). The germline V and J ends were trimmed by 7 bases and 2 bases, with 11 bases remaining between them. The CDR3 extends over 14 amino acids. In DNA form, the CDR3 reads TGTGCCAGCATGCGGGACATAAACACCGGGGAGCTGTTTTTT. Amino acid sequence: CASMRDINTGELFF.

About this clonotype: This could be a read error, since a much larger clone is one nucleotide away. The chain recombines TRBV9 with TRBJ1-5, with D uncertain. The CDR3 has 14 residues. CDR1 SGDLS and CDR2 YYNGEE come from the germline V gene. The CDR3 region is CASSTGPNNQPRHF. The CDR3 DNA sequence: TGTGCCAGCAGTACCGGACCGAACAATCAGCCCCGGCATTTT.

This clonotype was recorded at least ten times. The V call is TRBV28, the J call TRBJ1-1; 8 nucleotides agree with TRBD1. This CDR3 comprises 17 residues. The ends lost 4 bases at V and 1 base at J; junction bases unmatched: 11. Germline lookup yields CDR1 MDHEN and CDR2 SYDVKM. CDR3 protein: CASSSLAGGSENTEAFF. The CDR3 nucleotides are TGTGCCAGCAGTTCCCTGGCAGGGGGCAGTGAGAACACTGAAGCTTTCTTT. Full variable domain (remainder filled in from reference TRBV28 and TRBJ1-1): DVKVTQSSRYLVKRTGEKVFLECVQDMDHENMFWYRQDPGLGLRLIYFSYDVKMKEKGDIPEGYSVSREKKERFSLILESASTNQTSMYLCASSSLAGGSENTEAFFGQGTRLTVV.

This clonotype was seen ten or more times. The genes are TRBV19 and TRBJ2-2, with D perhaps matching TRBD2 (5 bases). Germline V CDR1 and CDR2: LNHDA, SQIVND (reference sequence). Between the trimmed V and J ends, which lost 3 bases and 4 bases, there was a span of 15 bases. The CDR3 runs 16 residues. CDR3 DNA: TGTGCCAGTAGTATGGAGGCCCGGGCCGGCACCGGGGAGCTGTTTTTT. Its protein is CASSMEARAGTGELFF.

At least ten counts were recorded for this clonotype. The chain links TRBV7-2 to TRBJ2-7, with 7 nucleotides matching TRBD1. Losses at the gene ends were 5 bases for V and 7 bases for J; bases not matched to a gene: 8. Germline assignment: CDR1 SGHTA and CDR2 FQGNSA. The length of the CDR3 is 13 residues. The CDR3 DNA sequence: TGTGCCAGCAGCCCCGGGACAGTTGGGGAGCAGTACTTC. Its protein is CASSPGTVGEQYF.

In this sample, this clonotype turned up many times. The chain has TRBV5-6 and TRBJ2-7, with TRBD1 matching over 8 bases. J lost 5 bases, V lost 7 bases, and 17 bases had no gene match. Per the germline V gene, CDR1 is SGHDT and CDR2 is YYEEEE. This CDR3 has 16 amino acids. CDR3 coding DNA: TGTGCCAGCTGTAATTCGAGAGCAGGGGGCTATGACGAGCAGTACTTC. This translates into CASCNSRAGGYDEQYF.

This clonotype appeared many times. This chain uses TRBV10-2 with TRBJ2-1, with a weak D call TRBD2 (5 bases). The CDR3 runs 15 residues. V was trimmed by 6 bases and J by 2 bases, leaving 14 bases between them. Germline V lookup: CDR1 WSHSY, CDR2 SAAADI. CDR3 DNA: TGCGCCAGCAGCCCTGTTGAGGGCCCCTACAATGAGCAGTTCTTC. It codes for CASSPVEGPYNEQFF.

The table lists this clonotype with many counts. The chain combines TRBV5-1 with TRBJ2-5, with D uncertain. The CDR3 is 14 residues long. The V and J ends lost 1 base and 0 bases respectively, with 7 bases between them. Germline V lookup: CDR1 SGHRS, CDR2 YFSETQ. CDR3 loop: CASSLYQYQETQYF. The CDR3 nucleotides are TGCGCCAGCAGCTTGTACCAGTACCAAGAGACCCAGTACTTC.

There are many counts of this clonotype. CDR3 DNA sequence: TGTGCCACCAGCAGAGCCCCTTTAGGGCCCGGGAGGACCAAAAACATTCAGTACTTC. Translated, it gives CATSRAPLGPGRTKNIQYF. The rearrangement links TRBV15 to TRBJ2-4; 7 nucleotides match TRBD2. The J segment lost 2 bases and the V segment lost 1 base, leaving 14 bases of the junction unmatched. Germline CDR1 is LNHNV and CDR2 is YYDKDF (reference sequence). The CDR3 totals 19 residues.

In its sample, this clonotype was seen many times. The chain uses TRBV18 and TRBJ2-1; no definite D call. Trimming removed 0 bases at V and 9 bases at J, with 9 bases between. Per germline, CDR1 KGHSH and CDR2 LQKENI. This CDR3 has 13 residues. This CDR3 reads CASSPPSVGEQFF. The CDR3, as DNA: TGTGCCAGCTCACCACCATCAGTCGGTGAGCAGTTCTTC.

In its sample, this clonotype was seen many times. The V gene is TRBV4-1, the J gene TRBJ1-2, with 11 bases matching TRBD1. Germline assignment: CDR1 MGHRA and CDR2 YSYEKL. Trimming at V came to 1 base and at J to 6 bases, leaving 7 bases not matched to a gene. The length of the CDR3 is 16 residues. CDR3 sequence reads: CASSQGPGQGADGYTF. Written as DNA, the CDR3 is TGCGCCAGCAGCCAAGGCCCCGGACAGGGGGCTGATGGCTACACCTTC.

This clonotype was found many times. CDR3 in amino acids: CASSYLSYEQYF. The DNA of the CDR3 is TGTGCCAGCAGTTACCTCTCCTACGAGCAGTACTTC. V usage is TRBV5-4 and J usage is TRBJ2-7, with no clear D. There are 12 residues in the CDR3. Germline V gene sequence: CDR1 SGHNT, CDR2 YYREEE (reference sequence). Trimming cost V 5 bases and J 0 bases, with 6 bases left between them.